Given below is one T cell receptor beta chain in context. The antigen remains undetermined. Trimming removed 6 bases at V and 10 bases at J, with 13 bases between. The germline V gene encodes CDR1 MNHEY and CDR2 SVGAGI. The CDR3 runs 11 residues. PCR was performed using 60 Vbeta and 13 Jbeta primers. Assay used: immunoSEQ multiplex PCR; TCRdb lists only in-frame clones, some missing. The sample includes approximately 260,000 clones, over 90% seen only once; the top ten take 1.7%. The record originates from a study of cytomegalovirus exposure and HLA in healthy donors. Study-level results: Several of the most significant clusters were apparently associated with common viral pathogens in a later analysis.

This sequence joins TRBV6-5 and TRBJ2-7, with D maybe TRBD2 (7 bases). This TCR came from a girl aged 2 to 10 in good health and CMV-seronegative. Sequencing was carried out using PBMCs. The CDR3 spells CASSAGASQYF. CDR3 bases: TGTGCCAGCAGCGCGGGGGCCTCCCAGTACTTC.